This TCR beta chain was observed in a study of T-cell memory formation after mild COVID-19. Study-wide background: Clustering of TCRs was largely donor specific.

Worth noting for this clonotype: Its antigen is as yet unknown.

Whole-study results and caveats: The finding that pre-infection memory included some responding clones suggested that cross-reactive memory joined. Confirmation of SARS-CoV-2 specificity was lacking for second-wave clones peaking day 37. Contracting CD8+ clones were enriched in EMRA, CD4+ mainly in CM and EM.

In germline, CDR1 is SGHDN, CDR2 FVKESK. CDR3 size: 18 residues. Losses at the gene ends were 0 bases for V and 5 bases for J; bases not matched to a gene: 6. One entry per CDR3 protein results from TCRdb running MiXCR on the 5' RACE reads. The sample holds about 560,000 distinct CDR3 sequences, 17% seen once. The receptor was derived from an adult woman who had mild COVID-19 (a few samples of this study predate the infection). Cell type and time point are not known. Sequencing was done on a sample of PBMCs or a T cell subset sorted from them (not recorded which). V is TRBV14 and J is TRBJ2-2; TRBD2 matches at 13 bases. The CDR3 reads CASSQELTSGGYTGELFF. For the CDR3, the DNA is TGTGCCAGCAGCCAAGAATTGACTAGCGGGGGGTATACCGGGGAGCTGTTTTTT.